This is a list of T cell receptor beta chains from one sample in a study of T cell therapy after organ transplantation. The protocol was immunoSEQ multiplex PCR, while the TCRdb copy is restricted to in-frame clones and leaves out a portion. The table records around 20,000 clones, roughly 84% of them present only once. These receptors are not linked to any known antigen. Sequencing used CD8+ T cells from blood, obtained after autologous CMV-specific T cell therapy. The receptors were gathered from a human patient who had received a solid organ transplant and had CMV disease. The T cells may partly be graft donor cells. The CDR3 runs from the conserved cysteine through the conserved F or W. Each record gives: J gene, D gene, V gene, clone size, CDR3 protein, CDR3 DNA. D genes are given only for firm matches. The size entry is marked missing in some rows and otherwise reads once, few, many or a size class.

>TRBJ1-5|-|TRBV7-9|once
CASSLAGTDNQPQHF
TGTGCCAGCAGCTTGGCCGGGACGGATAATCAGCCCCAGCATTTT
>TRBJ1-5|-|TRBV5-5|-
CASSLWGEDSHQPQHF
TGTGCCAGCAGCTTGTGGGGGGAGGACAGCCATCAGCCCCAGCATTTT
>TRBJ1-5|TRBD1|TRBV19|-
CASSIEQGYQPQHF
TGTGCCAGTAGTATAGAACAGGGGTATCAGCCCCAGCATTTT
>TRBJ1-1|-|TRBV4-1|-
CASSQRWTFEEAFF
TGCGCCAGCAGCCAAAGGTGGACCTTTGAAGAAGCTTTCTTT
>TRBJ1-5|-|TRBV19|-
CASSIDPAQPQHF
TGTGCCAGTAGTATAGATCCAGCGCAGCCCCAGCATTTT
>TRBJ2-5|TRBD1|TRBV7-3|-
CASSVGQGEETQYF
TGTGCCAGCAGCGTCGGACAGGGGGAAGAGACCCAGTACTTC
>TRBJ1-5|-|TRBV6-5|-
CASSYYSGQPQHF
TGTGCCAGCAGTTACTACAGTGGTCAGCCCCAGCATTTT
>TRBJ2-7|-|TRBV6-5|-
CASRKGYERYF
TGTGCCAGCAGGAAGGGGTACGAGCGGTACTTC
>TRBJ2-1|TRBD2|TRBV7-6|-
CASSSPPGLAGGLYNEQFF
TGTGCCAGCAGCTCGCCCCCGGGACTAGCGGGAGGGTTATACAATGAGCAGTTCTTC
>TRBJ2-2|TRBD1|TRBV10-2|-
CASSERPGQGPTGELFF
TGCGCCAGCAGTGAGCGCCCGGGACAGGGGCCCACCGGGGAGCTGTTTTTT
>TRBJ1-1|-|TRBV10-3|-
CATRVYMNTEAFF
TGTGCCACACGCGTCTACATGAACACTGAAGCTTTCTTT
>TRBJ2-2|-|TRBV13|once
CASSSWTTGELFF
TGTGCCAGCAGCTCCTGGACCACCGGGGAGCTGTTTTTT
>TRBJ1-6|-|TRBV6-1|-
CASSENRPSSYNSPLHF
TGTGCCAGCAGTGAAAACAGGCCGAGCTCCTATAATTCACCCCTCCACTTT
>TRBJ1-1|-|TRBV6-5|-
CASVEGVAIAEAFF
TGTGCCAGCGTCGAGGGAGTAGCAATAGCTGAAGCTTTCTTT
>TRBJ2-1|TRBD2|TRBV6-5|-
CASSYGVAGYNEQFF
TGTGCCAGCAGTTACGGGGTAGCGGGCTACAATGAGCAGTTCTTC
>TRBJ2-3|TRBD1|TRBV7-3|-
CASSPTGGIADTQYF
TGTGCCAGCAGCCCGACAGGGGGCATTGCGGATACGCAGTATTTT
>TRBJ2-5|TRBD2|TRBV7-9|-
CASSLVETSGSRETQYF
TGTGCCAGCAGCTTAGTTGAGACTAGCGGGAGCCGAGAGACCCAGTACTTC
>TRBJ1-6|-|TRBV7-3|-
CASSFKSSPLHF
TGTGCCAGCAGCTTCAAATCCTCACCCCTCCACTTT
>TRBJ2-5|-|TRBV5-6|-
CASSFQETQYF
TGTGCCAGCAGCTTCCAAGAGACCCAGTACTTC
>TRBJ2-1|TRBD1|TRBV9|-
CASSPGQDNEQFF
TGTGCCAGCAGCCCCGGACAGGACAATGAGCAGTTCTTC
>TRBJ2-1|-|TRBV28|-
CASSFLGNEQFF
TGTGCCAGCAGTTTCTTGGGTAATGAGCAGTTCTTC
>TRBJ1-1|TRBD1|TRBV19|-
CASSQGAETEAFF
TGTGCCAGTAGTCAGGGGGCTGAAACTGAAGCTTTCTTT
>TRBJ1-5|-|TRBV9|-
CASSVGGLNNQPQHF
TGTGCCAGCAGCGTAGGAGGGCTGAACAATCAGCCCCAGCATTTT
>TRBJ1-1|-|TRBV19|once
CASSFTGNGNTEAFF
TGTGCCAGTAGTTTCACAGGGAATGGGAACACTGAAGCTTTCTTT
>TRBJ1-5|TRBD1|TRBV15|-
CATSREDRLVQPQHF
TGTGCCACCAGCAGAGAGGACAGGTTGGTTCAGCCCCAGCATTTT
>TRBJ1-3|TRBD1|TRBV6-6|-
CASIDRASEFRNTIYF
TGTGCCAGCATTGACAGGGCCTCCGAGTTTCGAAACACCATATATTTT
>TRBJ2-1|TRBD2|TRBV19|-
CASSISAGVSSYNEQFF
TGTGCCAGTAGTATTTCAGCGGGAGTGAGCTCCTACAATGAGCAGTTCTTC